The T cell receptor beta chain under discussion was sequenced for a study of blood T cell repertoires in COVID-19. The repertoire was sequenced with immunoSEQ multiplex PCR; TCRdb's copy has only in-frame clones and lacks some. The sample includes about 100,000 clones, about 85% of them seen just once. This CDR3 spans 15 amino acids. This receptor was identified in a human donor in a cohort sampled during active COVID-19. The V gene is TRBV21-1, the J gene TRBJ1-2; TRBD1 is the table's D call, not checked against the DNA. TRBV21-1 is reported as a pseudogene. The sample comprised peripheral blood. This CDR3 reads CASSFGTGQTYGYTF. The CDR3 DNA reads TGTGCCAGCAGCTTCGGGACAGGACAGACCTATGGCTACACCTTC.